These 17 T cell receptor beta chains were all obtained from the same sample, sequenced in a study of shared clonotypes between healthy human individuals (dated by TCRdb to the early 2020s). The library was obtained by the immunoSEQ multiplex PCR assay. Drawn from immuneACCESS, this table holds only the in-frame rearrangements with V and J called that TCRdb kept. Clones are partly lost; checked studies trace under half to an unresolved V gene and leave the rest unexplained. In this sample the table shows roughly 2.5 million clones, just over 90% of which occur a single time. Around 0.15% of the sample goes to the ten largest clones. Sequencing was performed on naive CD4+ T cells sorted from blood. The sample's cell subset or site label is to be understood as: CD45RA+ positively selected. The receptors shown here come from a man younger than 35 in good health.

This clone was counted a few times. The rearrangement links TRBV29-1 to TRBJ1-1; D gene unclear. The CDR3 spans 13 residues. Trimming removed 4 bases at V and 3 bases at J, with 12 bases between. The germline V gene encodes CDR1 SQVTM and CDR2 ANQGSEA. The CDR3 loop is CSVGVKEHTEAFF. The CDR3 nucleotides are TGCAGCGTTGGGGTTAAGGAACACACTGAAGCTTTCTTT.

CDR3 nucleotides: TGTGCCAGTAGGACAGGGGGAATGAACACTGAAGCTTTCTTT. Translated: CASRTGGMNTEAFF. This chain connects TRBV19 to TRBJ1-1, with TRBD1 identical over 9 bases. The germline V gene encodes CDR1 LNHDA and CDR2 SQIVND (reference sequence). The trim removed 6 bases at V and 0 bases at J, leaving 2 bases unmatched. The CDR3 has 14 residues.

V is TRBV9 and J is TRBJ2-2; D uncertain. The CDR3 totals 15 residues. Germline V lookup: CDR1 SGDLS, CDR2 YYNGEE. Deletions cut 1 base from V and 4 bases from J, with 11 bases between. CDR3: CASSVKEGATGELFF. CDR3 in DNA: TGTGCCAGCAGCGTAAAGGAAGGAGCCACCGGGGAGCTGTTTTTT.

V usage is TRBV9 and J usage is TRBJ1-4; D may be TRBD1 (5 bases). Germline CDR1 and CDR2: SGDLS and YYNGEE. The CDR3 length is 15 residues. V dropped 0 bases and J dropped 10 bases, with 16 bases sitting between them. In DNA, the CDR3 is TGTGCCAGCAGCGTAGATGGGGGGAACATGGGAAAACTGTTTTTT. Translating it yields CASSVDGGNMGKLFF.

This clone has just one count. The CDR3 sequence is CASRYDYSNQPQHF. CDR3 sequence (DNA): TGTGCCAGCAGGTATGACTATAGCAATCAGCCCCAGCATTTT. The chain combines TRBV6-6 with TRBJ1-5; the D is unclear. The CDR3 is 14 amino acids. V dropped 6 bases and J dropped 0 bases, with 9 bases sitting between them. Germline V lookup: CDR1 MNHNY, CDR2 SVGAGI (reference sequence).

This chain connects TRBV28 to TRBJ2-3; 11 bases fit TRBD2. This CDR3 has 15 residues. V dropped 7 bases and J dropped 4; count of bases not matched to a gene: 7. Per the germline V gene, CDR1 is MDHEN and CDR2 is SYDVKM. The CDR3 coding sequence is TGTGCCAGCACAAATAGCGGGGGGGCGTCAGATACGCAGTATTTT. Translating gives CASTNSGGASDTQYF.

The chain employs TRBV28 and TRBJ2-3, with D perhaps being TRBD1 or TRBD2 (6 bases each). The CDR3 sequence is 16 residues long. Germline loops: CDR1 MDHEN, CDR2 SYDVKM. The V end lost 2 bases, the J end lost 2 bases, and 14 bases lay between the germline ends. For the CDR3, the DNA is TGTGCCAGCAGTTTAATGAGGGGGGCGTCCACAGATACGCAGTATTTT. This sequence encodes CASSLMRGASTDTQYF.

The V and J genes are TRBV6-1 and TRBJ2-3; the D gene is possibly TRBD1 (6 bases). V lost 3 bases, J lost 6 bases, and 10 bases lay in between. The germline V gene has CDR1 MNHNS and CDR2 SASEGT. The CDR3 runs to 13 residues. CDR3 amino acids: CASSDRGGDTQYF. CDR3 DNA: TGTGCCAGCAGTGACAGGGGCGGGGATACGCAGTATTTT.

The chain combines TRBV11-2 with TRBJ2-5, with 9 bases matching TRBD2. The closer fit of TRBJ2-7 to the DNA end suggests the J call may be wrong. The CDR3 runs 13 residues. Germline lookup yields CDR1 SGHAT and CDR2 FQNNGV. CDR3: CASSFLAGLEQYF. Written as DNA, the CDR3 is TGTGCCAGCTCCTTCCTAGCGGGGCTCGAGCAGTACTTC.

J is TRBJ1-2 and V is TRBV7-2, with D hard to call. Deletions cut 1 base from V and 8 bases from J, with 11 bases between. The CDR3 spans 13 residues. Germline loops: CDR1 SGHTA, CDR2 FQGNSA. The CDR3 DNA follows: TGTGCCAGCAGCTTAGACCCCAGCAGCGGCTACACCTTC. It yields the protein CASSLDPSSGYTF. The full variable domain, rest sourced from reference TRBV7-2 and TRBJ1-2, is GAGVSQSPSNKVTEKGKDVELRCDPISGHTALYWYRQSLGQGLEFLIYFQGNSAPDKSGLPSDRFSAERTGGSVSTLTIQRTQQEDSAVYLCASSLDPSSGYTFGSGTRLTVV.

J is TRBJ2-2 and V is TRBV19; 8 nucleotides line up with TRBD1. The CDR3 extends over 15 amino acids. Germline V lookup: CDR1 LNHDA, CDR2 SQIVND (reference sequence). J lost 0 bases, V lost 10 bases, and 7 bases had no gene match. The CDR3 region is CATRGRYSNTGELFF. CDR3 bases: TGTGCCACCAGGGGGCGGTACTCGAACACCGGGGAGCTGTTTTTT. Full variable domain (remainder filled in from reference TRBV19 and TRBJ2-2): DGGITQSPKYLFRKEGQNVTLSCEQNLNHDAMYWYRQDPGQGLRLIYYSQIVNDFQKGDIAEGYSVSREKKESFPLTVTSAQKNPTAFYLCATRGRYSNTGELFFGEGSRLTVL.

The gene calls are TRBV11-1 and TRBJ2-1; TRBD2 aligns across 7 bases. The J segment lost 1 base and the V segment lost 5 bases, leaving 11 bases of the junction unmatched. The CDR3 spans 17 residues. Germline V gives CDR1 SGHAT, CDR2 FQDESV (reference sequence). This CDR3 is CASSAELAGVSYNEQFF. The CDR3 bases are TGTGCCAGCAGCGCCGAACTGGCGGGGGTATCCTACAATGAGCAGTTCTTC.

This sequence joins TRBV7-9 and TRBJ1-1; D not certain. There are 17 residues in the CDR3. Germline assignment: CDR1 SEHNR and CDR2 FQNEAQ (reference sequence). With 0 bases removed from V and 1 base from J, the gap between germline ends came to 15 bases. The CDR3 coding sequence is TGTGCCAGCAGCTTAGCGCATCACGGGATAGGGAACACTGAAGCTTTCTTT. Translating it yields CASSLAHHGIGNTEAFF.

The rearrangement links TRBV5-4 to TRBJ2-3; 7 bases are shared with TRBD1. CDR1 and CDR2 from the germline V gene are SGHNT and YYREEE (reference sequence). Germline trimming cut 4 bases from V and 4 bases from J; bases unmatched to any gene: 12. The CDR3 is 16 amino acids. Written as DNA, the CDR3 is TGTGCCAGCAGCCTGGGAACCAAGGGGGCGGCAGATACGCAGTATTTT. Translating it yields CASSLGTKGAADTQYF. The entire variable domain, with the rest obtained from reference TRBV5-4 and TRBJ2-3, is as follows: ETGVTQSPTHLIKTRGQQVTLRCSSQSGHNTVSWYQQALGQGPQFIFQYYREEENGRGNFPPRFSGLQFPNYSSELNVNALELDDSALYLCASSLGTKGAADTQYFGPGTRLTVL.

There are a few counts of this clone. The V and J genes are TRBV27 and TRBJ1-2, with 9 nucleotides matching TRBD1. The V and J ends lost 6 bases and 6 bases, in that order; junction bases with no gene match: 2. CDR3 length: 12 amino acids. Per the germline V gene, CDR1 is MNHEY and CDR2 is SMNVEV (reference sequence). The CDR3 nucleotides are TGTGCCAGCAGAGACAGGGGGAATGGCTACACCTTC. This codes for CASRDRGNGYTF.

A word on this clone: Other nucleotide sequences in the sample specify the same CDR3. The V call is TRBV5-4, the J call TRBJ2-5, with a possible D match to TRBD2 (7 bases). The CDR3 is made up of 14 amino acids. Germline V gives CDR1 SGHNT, CDR2 YYREEE (reference sequence). V was shortened by 4 bases and J by 1 base, with 11 bases between the two germline ends. The CDR3 nucleotides read TGTGCCAGCAGCCCTGGGGGGGCCCAAGAGACCCAGTACTTC. Translation: CASSPGGAQETQYF.

This clone was observed a few times. Other DNA sequences in the same sample also yield this CDR3. The rearrangement links TRBV25-1 to TRBJ1-1; perhaps TRBD1 as D (5 bases). Germline-derived CDR1 and CDR2 are MGHDK and SYGVNS. The CDR3 extends over 13 amino acids. The V end was cut by 2 bases, the J end by 4 bases, with 8 bases between. The CDR3 reads CASSEQGVTEAFF. The DNA for the CDR3 is TGTGCCAGCAGTGAACAGGGCGTCACTGAAGCTTTCTTT. Full variable domain (missing parts from reference TRBV25-1 and TRBJ1-1): EADIYQTPRYLVIGTGKKITLECSQTMGHDKMYWYQQDPGMELHLIHYSYGVNSTEKGDLSSESTVSRIRTEHFPLTLESARPSHTSQYLCASSEQGVTEAFFGQGTRLTVV.